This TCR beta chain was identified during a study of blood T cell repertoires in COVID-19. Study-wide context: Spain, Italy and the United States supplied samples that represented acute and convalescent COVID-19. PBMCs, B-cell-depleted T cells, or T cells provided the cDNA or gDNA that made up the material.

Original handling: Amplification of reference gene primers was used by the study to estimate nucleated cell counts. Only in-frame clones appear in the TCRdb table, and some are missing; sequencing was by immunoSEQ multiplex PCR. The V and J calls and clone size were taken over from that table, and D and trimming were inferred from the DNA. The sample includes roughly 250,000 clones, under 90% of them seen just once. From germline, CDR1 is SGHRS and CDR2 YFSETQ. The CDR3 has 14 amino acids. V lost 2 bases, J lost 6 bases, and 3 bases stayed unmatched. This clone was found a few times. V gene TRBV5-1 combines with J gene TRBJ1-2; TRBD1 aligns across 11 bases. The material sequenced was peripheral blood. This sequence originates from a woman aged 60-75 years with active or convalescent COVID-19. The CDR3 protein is CASSFGQGADGYTF. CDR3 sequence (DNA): TGCGCCAGCAGCTTTGGACAGGGGGCGGATGGCTACACCTTC.